Listed here are 29 T cell receptor beta chains from one sample, sequenced in a study of blood T cell repertoires in COVID-19. TCRdb's copy holds only in-frame clones and misses some; the assay was immunoSEQ multiplex PCR. This table has around 290,000 clones, 70% to 90% appearing once. The sample consisted of peripheral blood. All receptors derive from a woman in her sixties or seventies with COVID-19, enrolled during active disease.

Turning to this clone: The sample carries other DNA sequences with the same CDR3. This rearrangement joins TRBV5-1 to TRBJ1-3, with D unresolved. The V and J ends lost 0 bases and 0 bases respectively, with 7 bases between them. Germline V lookup: CDR1 SGHRS, CDR2 YFSETQ. The CDR3 is 15 residues long. CDR3 bases: TGCGCCAGCAGCTTGGGAGGGAGCTCTGGAAACACCATATATTTT. Residues: CASSLGGSSGNTIYF.

The chain carries TRBV6-5 and TRBJ2-1; TRBD2 matches at 10 bases. Per germline, CDR1 MNHEY and CDR2 SVGAGI. Germline trimming cut 5 bases from V and 9 bases from J; bases unmatched to any gene: 7. The CDR3 is 14 residues long. Here the CDR3 reads CASSPPGLAIEQFF. As DNA, the CDR3 is TGTGCCAGCAGTCCCCCGGGACTAGCGATTGAGCAGTTCTTC.

Worth noting for this clone: Other nucleotide sequences from this sample produce the same CDR3. This chain links TRBV6-5 with TRBJ2-1; possibly TRBD1 for D (5 bases). Between the trimmed V and J ends, which lost 6 bases and 10 bases, there was a span of 19 bases. Germline V lookup: CDR1 MNHEY, CDR2 SVGAGI. There are 14 residues in the CDR3. CDR3 sequence reads: CASSTRSQGEEQFF. The CDR3 coding sequence is TGTGCCAGCAGCACCCGTAGCCAAGGGGAAGAGCAGTTCTTC.

The count of this clone is one. This chain links TRBV19 with TRBJ2-7, with TRBD1 matching 7 bases. Trimming cost V 5 bases and J 0 bases; bases outside gene matches: 10. The CDR3 sequence is 16 residues long. Looked up from germline, CDR1 is LNHDA and CDR2 is SQIVND (reference sequence). The CDR3 reads CASSLGTESFSYEQYF. DNA for the CDR3: TGTGCCAGTAGTCTCGGGACAGAATCCTTCTCCTACGAGCAGTACTTC.

Written as DNA, the CDR3 is TGTGCCAGCAATCCGGGACAGGAAAACTATGGCTACACCTTC. It specifies CASNPGQENYGYTF. The chain recombines TRBV11-2 with TRBJ1-2; the match to TRBD1 covers 8 bases. The CDR3 totals 14 residues. Germline V gene data show CDR1 as SGHAT and CDR2 as FQNNGV. J lost 2 bases, V lost 7 bases, and 6 bases had no gene match.

This clone was seen only once. J is TRBJ2-7 and V is TRBV5-4; a weak D match, TRBD1 (5 bases). V lost 3 bases and J 1 base, leaving 8 bases between the germline ends. This CDR3 contains 13 residues. Germline CDR1 SGHNT, CDR2 YYREEE (reference sequence). The CDR3, as DNA: TGTGCCAGCAGCTCTCAGGGTTCCTACGAGCAGTACTTC. Residues: CASSSQGSYEQYF.

The chain combines TRBV4-3 with TRBJ1-2, with TRBD1 identical over 7 bases. The CDR3 totals 16 residues. Germline CDR1 and CDR2: LGHNA and YSLEER. J lost 4 bases, V lost 3 bases, and 11 bases had no gene match. The DNA of the CDR3 is TGCGCCAGCAGCCAGACGAGTCGGACAGGAACCTATGGCTACACCTTC. It codes for CASSQTSRTGTYGYTF.

This chain connects TRBV7-9 to TRBJ1-4; 9 nucleotides align to TRBD1. The V gene's germline CDR1 is SEHNR and CDR2 FQNEAQ (reference sequence). V lost 5 bases, J lost 7 bases, and 8 bases stayed unmatched. This CDR3 is built from 15 residues. CDR3 bases: TGTGCCAGCAGCCTTCCGACAGGGGGGCTTGAAAAACTGTTTTTT. This sequence encodes CASSLPTGGLEKLFF.

The chain uses TRBV7-2 and TRBJ2-6; D call uncertain. The CDR3 is made up of 11 amino acids. The germline CDR1 and CDR2 sequences are SGHTA and FQGNSA. Trimming pared 5 bases from V and 6 bases from J, leaving 2 bases between. The CDR3 nucleotides read TGTGCCAGCAGCCTGGCCAACGTCCTGACTTTC. Translation gives CASSLANVLTF.

The V gene is TRBV5-1, the J gene TRBJ2-1, with a weak D call TRBD1 (6 bases). Germline CDR1 is SGHRS and CDR2 is YFSETQ. The CDR3 runs to 15 residues. V was pared by 0 bases and J by 0 bases, with 7 bases between. The CDR3, as DNA: TGCGCCAGCAGCTTGGAGGACAGCTCCTACAATGAGCAGTTCTTC. It is translated as CASSLEDSSYNEQFF. Variable domain in full (rest from reference TRBV5-1 and TRBJ2-1): KAGVTQTPRYLIKTRGQQVTLSCSPISGHRSVSWYQQTPGQGLQFLFEYFSETQRNKGNFPGRFSGRQFSNSRSEMNVSTLELGDSALYLCASSLEDSSYNEQFFGPGTRLTVL.

J is TRBJ2-5 and V is TRBV12-3 or TRBV12-4; D might be TRBD1 (5 bases). The length of the CDR3 is 12 residues. Between the trimmed V and J ends, which lost 6 bases and 3 bases, there was a span of 8 bases. The CDR3 spells CASSPREETQYF. In DNA, the CDR3 is TGTGCCAGCAGCCCCAGGGAAGAGACCCAGTACTTC.

The genes are TRBV24-1 and TRBJ2-2, with a tentative D call TRBD2 (6 bases). Germline CDR1 KGHDR, CDR2 SFDVKD. With 1 base removed from V and 2 bases from J, the gap between germline ends came to 13 bases. The CDR3 contains 17 residues. The CDR3 nucleotides read TGTGCCACCAGTGATTTTGCCGGGGAGGATAACACCGGGGAGCTGTTTTTT. It specifies CATSDFAGEDNTGELFF.

The chain carries TRBV28 and TRBJ1-2, with 8 bases fitting TRBD1. Germline V gene data show CDR1 as MDHEN and CDR2 as SYDVKM. The CDR3 is 15 residues long. V was pared by 4 bases and J by 8 bases, with 12 bases of the junction left unmatched. Written as DNA, the CDR3 is TGTGCCAGCAGTTCCCCGGACAGGGTCTTGGGGGGCTACACCTTC. It codes for CASSSPDRVLGGYTF.

This chain uses TRBV7-2 with TRBJ1-5; a possible D gene is TRBD1 (6 bases). Germline CDR1 SGHTA, CDR2 FQGNSA. The V gene lost 6 bases and the J gene lost 3 bases, with 18 bases spanning the gap. This CDR3 spans 16 amino acids. DNA of the CDR3: TGTGCCAGCAGTCTACAGATGACAGGCCCCAATCAGCCCCAGCATTTT. Its protein is CASSLQMTGPNQPQHF. The whole variable domain, filled in from reference TRBV7-2 and TRBJ1-5, reads GAGVSQSPSNKVTEKGKDVELRCDPISGHTALYWYRQSLGQGLEFLIYFQGNSAPDKSGLPSDRFSAERTGGSVSTLTIQRTQQEDSAVYLCASSLQMTGPNQPQHFGDGTRLSIL.

This chain joins TRBV6-1 and TRBJ1-2, with TRBD1 matching 7 bases. Germline-derived CDR1 and CDR2 are MNHNS and SASEGT. The CDR3 extends over 15 amino acids. Losses at the gene ends were 1 base for V and 5 bases for J; bases not matched to a gene: 7. CDR3 protein: CASSEVTGQWYGYTF. In DNA form, the CDR3 reads TGTGCCAGCAGTGAAGTTACGGGACAGTGGTATGGCTACACCTTC.

DNA of the CDR3: TGTGCCAGCAGCTCCCGACAGGGGGGAAGGTACGAGCAGTACTTC. It yields the protein CASSSRQGGRYEQYF. The V and J genes are TRBV27 and TRBJ2-7; 9 positions match TRBD1. Germline V CDR1 and CDR2: MNHEY, SMNVEV (reference sequence). The CDR3 length is 15 residues. The V and J ends lost 6 bases and 4 bases, in that order; junction bases with no gene match: 10.

The rearrangement uses TRBV28 and TRBJ2-7; D perhaps matches TRBD2 (5 bases). Germline assignment: CDR1 MDHEN and CDR2 SYDVKM. This CDR3 is 14 amino acids long. V dropped 6 bases and J dropped 1 base, with 13 bases sitting between them. The CDR3, as DNA: TGTGCCAGCAGCGGGAATGGGGTATCCTACGAGCAGTACTTC. Protein sequence: CASSGNGVSYEQYF.

The sample holds a few counts of this clone. This sequence joins TRBV6-5 and TRBJ1-4; D ambiguous. V dropped 6 bases and J dropped 3 bases, with 8 bases sitting between them. Germline V gene lookup returns CDR1 MNHEY and CDR2 SVGAGI. The length of the CDR3 is 13 residues. The chain's CDR3 is CASRTPANEKLFF. The DNA for the CDR3 is TGTGCCAGCAGGACACCAGCTAATGAAAAACTGTTTTTT.

This chain links TRBV30 with TRBJ2-1, with a possible D match to TRBD2 (7 bases). V was shortened by 5 bases and J by 0 bases, with 17 bases between the two germline ends. Per germline, CDR1 GTSNPN and CDR2 SVGIG (reference sequence). The CDR3 covers 16 residues. DNA for the CDR3: TGTGCCTGGCAAGGGGGGGGCCACCACTCCTACAATGAGCAGTTCTTC. This gives the protein CAWQGGGHHSYNEQFF. Using reference TRBV30 and TRBJ2-1 for the parts outside the CDR3, the full variable domain is SQTIHQWPATLVQPVGSPLSLECTVEGTSNPNLYWYRQAAGRGLQLLFYSVGIGQISSEVPQNLSASRPQDRQFILSSKKLLLSDSGFYLCAWQGGGHHSYNEQFFGPGTRLTVL.

V usage is TRBV9 and J usage is TRBJ2-5; D perhaps matches TRBD2 (6 bases). Trimming left V 1 base short and J 4 bases short, with 8 bases between. CDR3 length: 13 amino acids. Germline V lookup: CDR1 SGDLS, CDR2 YYNGEE. CDR3 nucleotide sequence: TGTGCCAGCAGCGTAAGGGGAGGAGAGACCCAGTACTTC. This translates into CASSVRGGETQYF.

The J gene is TRBJ1-5, the V gene TRBV15; 10 bases map to TRBD1. V lost 1 base and J lost 2; bases outside the gene matches: 11. This CDR3 spans 19 amino acids. Per the germline V gene, CDR1 is LNHNV and CDR2 is YYDKDF (reference sequence). This chain's CDR3 is CATSRAGVTGGFGNQPQHF. Written as DNA, the CDR3 is TGTGCCACCAGCAGAGCGGGGGTGACAGGGGGCTTCGGCAATCAGCCCCAGCATTTT.

This clone was counted a single time. This chain links TRBV10-3 with TRBJ2-7; D is possibly TRBD2 (6 bases). This CDR3 has 13 amino acids. In germline, CDR1 is ENHRY, CDR2 SYGVKD. The V and J ends lost 8 bases and 3 bases respectively, with 14 bases between them. The CDR3 nucleotides read TGTGCCATCGGGCCCGGGGGTGGCTACGAGCAGTACTTC. Residues: CAIGPGGGYEQYF.

The gene calls are TRBV6-5 and TRBJ1-2; D not certain. Trimming removed 7 bases at V and 8 bases at J, with 20 bases between. The CDR3 covers 14 residues. Germline V gives CDR1 MNHEY, CDR2 SVGAGI. CDR3 DNA sequence: TGTGCCAGCATGGGAGGGCCACGCCCAAGCGGCTACACCTTC. This sequence encodes CASMGGPRPSGYTF.

This clone was picked up a small number of times. The CDR3 loop reads CASSTPGSNTEAFF. As DNA, the CDR3 is TGTGCCAGCTCTACCCCGGGGAGCAACACTGAAGCTTTCTTT. The chain employs TRBV28 and TRBJ1-1; D not certain. With 8 bases removed from V and 2 bases from J, the gap between germline ends came to 15 bases. CDR1 is MDHEN, CDR2 SYDVKM, per germline. The CDR3 is 14 amino acids.

The rearrangement joins TRBV5-1 to TRBJ2-5; 11 bases align to TRBD1. Per the germline V gene, CDR1 is SGHRS and CDR2 is YFSETQ. V shed 0 bases, J shed 3 bases, and the junction held 7 bases outside the gene matches. The length of the CDR3 is 17 residues. DNA for the CDR3: TGCGCCAGCAGCTTGGATCCGGGACAGGGGGGCGAAGAGACCCAGTACTTC. As protein: CASSLDPGQGGEETQYF.

The table lists this clone with a few counts. The chain carries TRBV28 and TRBJ1-6, with 8 positions matching TRBD1. CDR3 length: 15 amino acids. The germline CDR1 and CDR2 sequences are MDHEN and SYDVKM. Unmatched junction bases numbered 12, after V lost 7 bases and J lost 10 bases. CDR3 region: CASTLTRTGNSPLHF. CDR3 DNA sequence: TGTGCCAGCACCCTCACCAGGACAGGGAACTCACCCCTCCACTTT.

The V call is TRBV11-1, the J call TRBJ1-3; D is unclear. The CDR3 consists of 15 residues. In germline, CDR1 is SGHAT, CDR2 FQDESV (reference sequence). V dropped 0 bases and J dropped 0 bases, with 6 bases sitting between them. The CDR3 sequence is CASSLALISGNTIYF. The CDR3 nucleotides read TGTGCCAGCAGCTTAGCACTCATCTCTGGAAACACCATATATTTT.

The gene calls are TRBV6-5 and TRBJ1-2; a possible D gene is TRBD1 (5 bases). The CDR3 loop spans 15 amino acids. Germline loops: CDR1 MNHEY, CDR2 SVGAGI. The V end lost 6 bases, the J end lost 0 bases, and 14 bases lay between the germline ends. In DNA, the CDR3 is TGTGCCAGCAGACCGACTGGGGGGGCTAACTATGGCTACACCTTC. It encodes CASRPTGGANYGYTF.

The chain couples TRBV12-3 or TRBV12-4 to TRBJ2-1, with a weak D call TRBD1 (5 bases). The V end was cut by 2 bases, the J end by 9 bases, with 11 bases between. This CDR3 region has 13 residues. For the CDR3, the DNA is TGTGCCAGCAGTTTAAGGGGATCCAGTGAGCAGTTCTTC. Its translation: CASSLRGSSEQFF.